This is a list of T cell receptor beta chains from one sample in a study of blood T cell repertoires in COVID-19. Only in-frame clones appear in the TCRdb table, and some are missing; sequencing was by immunoSEQ multiplex PCR. In the table there are approximately 250,000 clones, roughly 88% of which are singletons. Sequencing was performed on PBMCs or T cells enriched from blood (not recorded which). These receptors were obtained from a woman in her 40s with acute COVID-19. Each CDR3 is given with its conserved first and last residue. D genes are given only for firm matches. Part of the rows lack a size; the others show once, few, many or a class for expanded clones.

TRBJ1-2 | 16 | TRBD1 | TRBV28 | - | TGTGCCAGCAGTCCACCATCCACTGACAGGGCTTCTGGCTACACCTTC | CASSPPSTDRASGYTF
TRBJ2-5 | 12 | - | TRBV5-1 | - | TGCGCCAGCAGTTTCGACTGGGAGACCCAGTACTTC | CASSFDWETQYF
TRBJ2-3 | 16 | TRBD2 | TRBV9 | - | TGTGCCAGCAGCGTAGAGCTAGCGGGGGGCACAGATACGCAGTATTTT | CASSVELAGGTDTQYF
TRBJ2-1 | 15 | TRBD2 | TRBV7-2 | - | TGTGCCAGCAGCAAAGCGGGGGGCCCTTACAATGAGCAGTTCTTC | CASSKAGGPYNEQFF
TRBJ2-1 | 17 | TRBD2 | TRBV5-1 | - | TGCGCCAGCAGCTTGCTGTCCGCGGGAGGCCCCTACAATGAGCAGTTCTTC | CASSLLSAGGPYNEQFF
TRBJ1-5 | 12 | - | TRBV5-6 | - | TGTGCCAGCAGCCTAAACAATCAGCCCCAGCATTTT | CASSLNNQPQHF
TRBJ1-2 | 14 | TRBD1 | TRBV10-3 | - | TGTGCCATCAGTGCAAGGGACAGGGGAGACGGCTACACCTTC | CAISARDRGDGYTF
TRBJ1-4 | 16 | TRBD1 | TRBV19 | - | TGTGCCAGCCGACAGGGGCCCGGCGTCACTAATGAAAAACTGTTTTTT | CASRQGPGVTNEKLFF
TRBJ2-5 | 15 | - | TRBV6-2/TRBV6-3 | - | TGTGCCAGCAGTTACTCGATAGGGGTAGGAGAGACCCAGTACTTC | CASSYSIGVGETQYF
TRBJ2-1 | 15 | TRBD2 | TRBV9 | - | TGTGCCAGCAGCGTAGTCAGCGGGGGGATCAATGAGCAGTTCTTC | CASSVVSGGINEQFF
TRBJ2-1 | 15 | - | TRBV1 | - | TGCACCAGCAGCCTAGGACTAGCGGGAGGATGGGAGCAGTTCTTC | CTSSLGLAGGWEQFF
TRBJ1-2 | 13 | - | TRBV7-2 | - | TGTGCCAGCAGCCTAACAGGGTCGGTCGGCTACACCTTC | CASSLTGSVGYTF
TRBJ1-5 | 14 | - | TRBV24-1 | - | TGTGCCACCAGTGTAACGGGGGTCAATCAGCCCCAGCATTTT | CATSVTGVNQPQHF
TRBJ2-3 | 15 | - | TRBV5-6 | - | TGTGCCAGCAGACAGGACCGATCCCTATGGGATACGCAGTATTTT | CASRQDRSLWDTQYF
TRBJ2-3 | 19 | TRBD2 | TRBV18 | - | TGTGCCAGCTCAACGATGGGACTAGCGGGGGGCACCCTAACAGATACGCAGTATTTT | CASSTMGLAGGTLTDTQYF
TRBJ1-2 | 15 | - | TRBV4-1 | - | TGCGCCAGCAGCCAAGGGGAGGGAGGGAACTATGGCTACACCTTC | CASSQGEGGNYGYTF
TRBJ1-4 | 13 | TRBD1 | TRBV10-3 | - | TGTGCCATCAGGGCAGGGGGAGATGAAAAACTGTTTTTT | CAIRAGGDEKLFF
TRBJ2-7 | 12 | - | TRBV3-1/TRBV3-2 | - | TGTGCCAGCAGCCAGGGTTCGGGAGAGCAGTACTTC | CASSQGSGEQYF
TRBJ1-1 | 14 | TRBD1 | TRBV6-5 | - | TGTGCCAGCATCAACCTGCCGGGACAGAGTGAAGCTTTCTTT | CASINLPGQSEAFF
TRBJ1-4 | 15 | TRBD1 | TRBV9 | - | TGTGCCAGCAGCGTCGGGGACAGGGTTGAGGAAAAACTGTTTTTT | CASSVGDRVEEKLFF
TRBJ1-2 | 14 | - | TRBV11-2 | - | TGTGCCAGCAGCTTAGCGCGGGGGTATCAAGGCTACACCTTC | CASSLARGYQGYTF
TRBJ2-2 | 17 | - | TRBV21-1 | - | TGTGCCAGCAGCAAAGTCAAGCGGGTTTTGAACACCGGGGAGCTGTTTTTT | CASSKVKRVLNTGELFF
TRBJ1-5 | 18 | TRBD1 | TRBV5-1 | - | TGCGCCAGCAGCGGGAAGGACAGGGAGCGGGACGGCAATCAGCCCCAGCATTTT | CASSGKDRERDGNQPQHF
TRBJ1-4 | 14 | - | TRBV6-5 | - | TGTGCCAGCAAGAGGGGAGGGATACAGGAAAAACTGTTTTTT | CASKRGGIQEKLFF
TRBJ2-4 | 13 | TRBD1 | TRBV6-5 | - | TGTGCCAGCAGCAAGGGACAGCTAAACATTCAGTACTTC | CASSKGQLNIQYF
TRBJ2-3 | 15 | TRBD1 | TRBV30 | - | TGTGCCTGGAGCGGGGGACAGGGGAGCACAGATACGCAGTATTTT | CAWSGGQGSTDTQYF
TRBJ1-3 | 15 | TRBD1 | TRBV6-5 | - | TGTGCCAGCAGCCTTACAGGGGCAGCAGAAAACACCATATATTTT | CASSLTGAAENTIYF
TRBJ2-5 | 15 | TRBD1 | TRBV7-9 | - | TGTGCCAGCAGCTCCCGGGACAGGCCTCAAGAGACCCAGTACTTC | CASSSRDRPQETQYF
TRBJ1-4 | 15 | - | TRBV7-2 | - | TGTGCCAGCAGCTTAGGGACGGCCGGGGGTTTTAACCTGTTTTTT | CASSLGTAGGFNLFF
TRBJ2-7 | 14 | TRBD1 | TRBV2 | - | TGTGCCAGCAGCGCGGGACAGGGATCCTACGAGCAGTACTTC | CASSAGQGSYEQYF
TRBJ2-1 | 14 | - | TRBV5-1 | - | TGCGCCAGCAGCTTCGGGGTCACCTACAATGAGCAGTTCTTC | CASSFGVTYNEQFF
TRBJ1-3 | 14 | - | TRBV6-1 | - | TGTGCCAGCAGTGAAGACAGGACCTCGGGCCTCATATATTTT | CASSEDRTSGLIYF
TRBJ1-2 | 18 | TRBD1 | TRBV11-2 | - | TGTGCCAGCAGCTTTCGGGATGGAGTCGACAGGGCGAACTATGGCTACACCTTC | CASSFRDGVDRANYGYTF
TRBJ1-5 | 14 | - | TRBV6-4 | - | TGTGCCAGCACGCGAGCGGGGGCCAAACAGCCCCAGCATTTT | CASTRAGAKQPQHF
TRBJ2-4 | 16 | TRBD1 | TRBV7-9 | - | TGTGCCAGCAGCCCAGGGACAGGGGTTACCAAAAACATTCAGTACTTC | CASSPGTGVTKNIQYF
TRBJ2-7 | 12 | - | TRBV30 | - | TGTGCCTGGACGCGGGGACAGTACGAGCAGTACTTC | CAWTRGQYEQYF
TRBJ2-5 | 13 | - | TRBV5-4 | - | TGTGCCAGCAGCTTGGAAACAGGGGAGACCCAGTACTTC | CASSLETGETQYF
TRBJ1-2 | 17 | TRBD1 | TRBV28 | - | TGTGCCAGCAGTTCAAGGGGACAGGGGATGTCTACAGGCAGCTACACCTTC | CASSSRGQGMSTGSYTF
TRBJ1-6 | 13 | - | TRBV4-3 | - | TGCGCCAGCAGCCAAGGCAGGGTTTCACCCCTCCACTTT | CASSQGRVSPLHF
TRBJ2-3 | 17 | - | TRBV3-1/TRBV3-2 | - | TGTGCCAGCAGCCAAGAAAACAGCGGCCTTGTCGCAGATACGCAGTATTTT | CASSQENSGLVADTQYF
TRBJ2-1 | 15 | - | TRBV6-4 | - | TGTGCCAGCAGTGAAGGGGGGGCCCTAGCTCGGGAGCAGTTCTTC | CASSEGGALAREQFF
TRBJ1-5 | 19 | - | TRBV6-2/TRBV6-3 | - | TGTGCCAGCAGTTACTCGTACACCCTCCGGGCCGGGGGCAATCAGCCCCAGCATTTT | CASSYSYTLRAGGNQPQHF
TRBJ2-6 | 16 | - | TRBV12-5 | few | TGTGCTAGTGGTTTGGTTTCCCCTTCTGGGGCCAACGTCCTGACTTTC | CASGLVSPSGANVLTF
TRBJ1-1 | 11 | TRBD1 | TRBV2 | once | TGTGCCAGGGAGGGGGCCACTGAAGCTTTCTTT | CAREGATEAFF